This TCR beta chain is drawn from a study of blood T cell repertoires in COVID-19. The CDR3 totals 14 residues. Between the trimmed V and J ends, which lost 3 bases and 7 bases, there was a span of 13 bases. Per germline, CDR1 MNHNY and CDR2 SVGAGI (reference sequence). In the authors' workflow: Using reference gene primer amplification, nucleated cell counts were estimated. Clones were sequenced by immunoSEQ multiplex PCR, and TCRdb holds only the in-frame ones, with some missing. That table furnishes V, J and clone size, whereas the DNA furnished D and trimming. The sample holds about 220,000 clones, roughly 84% seen once.

The sequencing input was peripheral blood. The clonotype was recovered from a woman of 80 years or more with acute or convalescent COVID-19. The chain has TRBV6-6 and TRBJ2-1; the D gene is possibly TRBD2 (6 bases). CDR3 in DNA: TGTGCCAGCAGTTATTCCGGGGGAAGAAATGAGCAGTTCTTC. Translating it yields CASSYSGGRNEQFF.